The entry below describes one T cell receptor beta chain. V lost 5 bases and J 0 bases, leaving 0 bases between the germline ends. This CDR3 has 11 residues. Germline V gives CDR1 SEHNR, CDR2 FQNEAQ (reference sequence). Genomic DNA was the source, and TCR beta CDR3 was amplified from it by two-round multiplex PCR. Every TRBV and TRBJ gene had its own specific primer in first-round PCR. One entry per CDR3 protein, called by TCRdb with MiXCR from the multiplex PCR reads. This table holds 30,000 to 40,000 distinct CDR3 sequences, under 35% found once. This specimen comes from a study of prognosis after radiotherapy for stage I lung cancer.

This TCR was sampled from a donor of 50 years or more with non-small cell lung cancer. The sequences come from PBMCs, collected before or after stereotactic body radiation therapy (not recorded which). This chain connects TRBV7-9 to TRBJ2-3; D is uncertain. CDR3 sequence (DNA): TGTGCCAGCAGCAGCACAGATACGCAGTATTTT. It encodes CASSSTDTQYF.